Each of the 5 T cell receptor beta chains below was sequenced from the same sample in a study of Graves' ophthalmopathy and Graves' hyperthyroidism. RNA transcripts provided the template for amplifying TCR beta CDR3 regions. After a first-round RT-PCR with HTBI primers, a second-round multiplex PCR was run. TCRdb passed the multiplex PCR reads through MiXCR, listing each CDR3 protein once. The repertoire consists of over a million distinct CDR3 sequences, with about 35% occurring once and the leading ten covering approximately 12%. Sequencing was performed on peripheral blood or thyroid tissue (not recorded which). These receptors were obtained from an adult man with Graves' hyperthyroidism.

This clonotype was counted at least ten times. The J gene is TRBJ2-7, the V gene TRBV7-9, with D unclear. Trimming pared 0 bases from V and 1 base from J, leaving 16 bases between. The CDR3 is 17 amino acids. Germline V gene sequence: CDR1 SEHNR, CDR2 FQNEAQ (reference sequence). This CDR3 is CASSLARGRPASYEQYF. CDR3 DNA: TGTGCCAGCAGCTTAGCGCGAGGCAGGCCGGCGTCCTACGAGCAGTACTTC.

This clonotype was observed many times. This chain joins TRBV7-7 and TRBJ2-5, with D maybe TRBD1 (5 bases). This CDR3 contains 14 residues. V dropped 5 bases and J dropped 4 bases, with 14 bases sitting between them. Germline V CDR1 and CDR2: SSHAT, FNYEAQ (reference sequence). The CDR3: CASSPMDIGETQYF. The CDR3 DNA follows: TGTGCCAGCAGCCCGATGGACATTGGAGAGACCCAGTACTTC.

At least ten counts were recorded for this clonotype. The chain couples TRBV7-9 to TRBJ1-2; 8 bases are shared with TRBD1. Germline V lookup: CDR1 SEHNR, CDR2 FQNEAQ (reference sequence). V dropped 4 bases and J dropped 3; count of bases not matched to a gene: 7. The CDR3 consists of 15 residues. The CDR3 sequence: CASSSTGTGDYGYTF. The CDR3 DNA reads as TGTGCCAGCAGCTCTACCGGGACAGGAGACTATGGCTACACCTTC.

This chain connects TRBV20-1 to TRBJ2-7, with TRBD1 identical over 7 bases. The J segment lost 1 base and the V segment lost 5 bases, leaving 8 bases of the junction unmatched. The CDR3 runs 14 residues. From germline, CDR1 is DFQATT and CDR2 SNEGSKA (reference sequence). The CDR3 loop is CSAGKRTGSYEQYF. CDR3 in DNA: TGCAGTGCTGGAAAAAGGACAGGATCCTACGAGCAGTACTTC.

This clonotype was counted many times. This chain joins TRBV13 and TRBJ1-2; D is undetermined. The CDR3 consists of 15 residues. Trimming left V 4 bases short and J 2 bases short, with 14 bases between. Germline V gives CDR1 PRHDT, CDR2 FYEKMQ (reference sequence). Written as DNA, the CDR3 is TGTGCCAGCAGCTCCTGGGAGCAACGGAACTATGGCTACACCTTC. This codes for CASSSWEQRNYGYTF. Based on the CDR3 plus reference TRBV13 and TRBJ1-2, the full variable domain is AAGVIQSPRHLIKEKRETATLKCYPIPRHDTVYWYQQGPGQDPQFLISFYEKMQSDKGSIPDRFSAQQFSDYHSELNMSSLELGDSALYFCASSSWEQRNYGYTFGSGTRLTVV.